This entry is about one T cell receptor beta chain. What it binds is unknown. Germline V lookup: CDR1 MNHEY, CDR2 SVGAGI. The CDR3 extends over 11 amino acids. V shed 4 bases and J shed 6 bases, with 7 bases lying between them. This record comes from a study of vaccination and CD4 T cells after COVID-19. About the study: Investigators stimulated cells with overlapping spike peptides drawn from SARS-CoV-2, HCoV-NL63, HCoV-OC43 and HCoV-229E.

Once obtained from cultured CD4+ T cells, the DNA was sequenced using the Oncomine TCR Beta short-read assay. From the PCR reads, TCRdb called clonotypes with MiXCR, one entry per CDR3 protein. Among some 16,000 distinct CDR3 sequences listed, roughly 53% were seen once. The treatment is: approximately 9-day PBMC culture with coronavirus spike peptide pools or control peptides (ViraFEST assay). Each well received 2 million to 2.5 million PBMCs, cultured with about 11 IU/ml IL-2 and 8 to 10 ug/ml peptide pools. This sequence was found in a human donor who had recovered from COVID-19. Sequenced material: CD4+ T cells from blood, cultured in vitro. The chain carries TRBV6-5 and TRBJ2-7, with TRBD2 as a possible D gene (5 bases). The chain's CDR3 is CASSWESEQYF. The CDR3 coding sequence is TGTGCCAGCAGTTGGGAGTCCGAGCAGTACTTC.